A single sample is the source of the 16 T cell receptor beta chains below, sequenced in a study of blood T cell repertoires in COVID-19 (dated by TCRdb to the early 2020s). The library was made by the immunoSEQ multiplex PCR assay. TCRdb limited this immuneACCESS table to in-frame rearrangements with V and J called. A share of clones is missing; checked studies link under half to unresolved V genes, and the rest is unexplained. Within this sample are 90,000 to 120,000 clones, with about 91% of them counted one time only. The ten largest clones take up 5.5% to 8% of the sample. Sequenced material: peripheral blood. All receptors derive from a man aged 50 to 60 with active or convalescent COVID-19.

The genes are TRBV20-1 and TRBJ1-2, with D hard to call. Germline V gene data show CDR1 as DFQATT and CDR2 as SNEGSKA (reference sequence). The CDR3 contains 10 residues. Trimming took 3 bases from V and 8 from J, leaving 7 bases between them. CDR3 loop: CSASPQGYTF. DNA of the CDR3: TGCAGTGCTAGCCCTCAGGGCTACACCTTC.

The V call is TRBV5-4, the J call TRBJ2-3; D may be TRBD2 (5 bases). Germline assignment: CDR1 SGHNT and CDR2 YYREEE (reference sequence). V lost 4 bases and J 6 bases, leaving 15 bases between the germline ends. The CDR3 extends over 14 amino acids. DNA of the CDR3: TGTGCCAGCAGCGATCGGACTGCTTGGGATACGCAGTATTTT. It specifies CASSDRTAWDTQYF.

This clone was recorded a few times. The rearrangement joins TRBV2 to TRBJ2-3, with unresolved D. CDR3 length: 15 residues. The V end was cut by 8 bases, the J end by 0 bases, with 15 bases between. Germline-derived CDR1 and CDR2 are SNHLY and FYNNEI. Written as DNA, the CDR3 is TGTGCCAGCTCCCCCGCGCACTCTAGCACAGATACGCAGTATTTT. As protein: CASSPAHSSTDTQYF.

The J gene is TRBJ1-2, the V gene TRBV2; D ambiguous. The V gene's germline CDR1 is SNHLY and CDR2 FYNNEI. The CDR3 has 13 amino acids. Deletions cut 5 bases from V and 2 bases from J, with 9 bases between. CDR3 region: CASSPLRNYGYTF. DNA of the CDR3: TGTGCCAGCAGTCCACTGAGGAACTATGGCTACACCTTC. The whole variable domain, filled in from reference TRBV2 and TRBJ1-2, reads EPEVTQTPSHQVTQMGQEVILRCVPISNHLYFYWYRQILGQKVEFLVSFYNNEISEKSEIFDDQFSVERPDGSNFTLKIRSTKLEDSAMYFCASSPLRNYGYTFGSGTRLTVV.

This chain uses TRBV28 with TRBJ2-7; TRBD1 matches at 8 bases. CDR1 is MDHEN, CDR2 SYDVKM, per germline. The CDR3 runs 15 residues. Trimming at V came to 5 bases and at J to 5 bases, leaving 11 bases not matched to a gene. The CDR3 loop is CASSIGQGGFDEQYF. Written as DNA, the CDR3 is TGTGCCAGCAGTATAGGACAGGGCGGTTTCGACGAGCAGTACTTC.

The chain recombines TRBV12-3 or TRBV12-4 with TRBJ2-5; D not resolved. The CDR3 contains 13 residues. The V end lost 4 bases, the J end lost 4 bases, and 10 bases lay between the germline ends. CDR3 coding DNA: TGTGCCAGCAGTTCGAACTTCGGAGAGACCCAGTACTTC. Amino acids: CASSSNFGETQYF.

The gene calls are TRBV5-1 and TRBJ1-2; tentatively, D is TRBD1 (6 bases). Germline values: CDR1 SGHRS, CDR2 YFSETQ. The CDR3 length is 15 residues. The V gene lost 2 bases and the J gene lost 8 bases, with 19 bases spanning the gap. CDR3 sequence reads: CASSLYRQAAGGYTF. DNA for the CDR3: TGCGCCAGCAGCTTATACAGACAGGCAGCGGGAGGCTACACCTTC.

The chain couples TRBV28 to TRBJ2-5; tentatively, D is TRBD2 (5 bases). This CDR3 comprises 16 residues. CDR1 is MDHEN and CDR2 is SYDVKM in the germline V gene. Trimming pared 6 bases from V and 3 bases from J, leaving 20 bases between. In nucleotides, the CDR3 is TGTGCCAGCAGCTCTTCGTTTAGCGTGGGGAAAGAGACCCAGTACTTC. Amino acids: CASSSSFSVGKETQYF.

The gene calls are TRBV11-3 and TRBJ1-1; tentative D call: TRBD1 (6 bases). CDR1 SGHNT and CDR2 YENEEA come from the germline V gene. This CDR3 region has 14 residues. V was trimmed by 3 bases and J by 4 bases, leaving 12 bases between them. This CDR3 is CASSLFPDSTEAFF. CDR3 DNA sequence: TGTGCCAGCAGCTTGTTCCCGGACAGCACTGAAGCTTTCTTT.

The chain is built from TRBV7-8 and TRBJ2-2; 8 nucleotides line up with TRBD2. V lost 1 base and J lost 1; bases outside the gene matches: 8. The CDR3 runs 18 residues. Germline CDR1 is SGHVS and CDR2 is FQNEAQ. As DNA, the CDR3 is TGTGCCAGCAGCTTAGGGGGCCGAGCGGGAGTGAACACCGGGGAGCTGTTTTTT. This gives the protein CASSLGGRAGVNTGELFF.

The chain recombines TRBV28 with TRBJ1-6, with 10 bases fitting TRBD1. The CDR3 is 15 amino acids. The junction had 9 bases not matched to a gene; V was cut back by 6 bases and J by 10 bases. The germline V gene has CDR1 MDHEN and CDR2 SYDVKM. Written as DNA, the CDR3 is TGTGCCAGCAGCTCCGAGGACAGGGGGTGGTCACCCCTCCACTTT. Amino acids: CASSSEDRGWSPLHF.

The CDR3 DNA is TGTGCCAGCAGCCTTCCTCAGTTCTCCTACGAGCAGTACTTC. It codes for CASSLPQFSYEQYF. The chain links TRBV7-2 to TRBJ2-7; D ambiguous. The CDR3 has 14 amino acids. Germline-derived CDR1 and CDR2 are SGHTA and FQGNSA. V lost 5 bases and J lost 0, with 11 bases in between.

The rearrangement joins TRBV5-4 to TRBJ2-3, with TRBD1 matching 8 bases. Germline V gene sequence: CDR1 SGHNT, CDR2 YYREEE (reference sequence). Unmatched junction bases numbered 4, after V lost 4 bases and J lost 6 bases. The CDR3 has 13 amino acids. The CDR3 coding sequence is TGTGCCAGCAGCGAAGACAGGGGTGATACGCAGTATTTT. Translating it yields CASSEDRGDTQYF.

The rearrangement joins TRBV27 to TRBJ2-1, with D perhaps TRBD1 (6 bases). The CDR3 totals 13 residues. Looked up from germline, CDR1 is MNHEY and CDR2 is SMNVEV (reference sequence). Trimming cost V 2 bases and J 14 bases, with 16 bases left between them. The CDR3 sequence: CASSLDGTGSEFF. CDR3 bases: TGTGCCAGCAGTTTAGATGGCACAGGGTCGGAGTTCTTC.

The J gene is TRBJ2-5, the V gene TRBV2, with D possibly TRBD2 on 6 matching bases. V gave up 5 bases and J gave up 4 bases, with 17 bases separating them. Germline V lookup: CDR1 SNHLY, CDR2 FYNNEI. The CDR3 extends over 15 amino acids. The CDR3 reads CASSLGPGEAETQYF. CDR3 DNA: TGTGCCAGCAGTTTGGGCCCGGGGGAGGCAGAGACCCAGTACTTC.

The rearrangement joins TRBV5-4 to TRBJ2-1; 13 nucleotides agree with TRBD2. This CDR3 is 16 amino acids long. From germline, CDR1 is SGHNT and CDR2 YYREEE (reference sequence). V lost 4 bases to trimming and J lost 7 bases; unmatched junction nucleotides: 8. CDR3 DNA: TGTGCCAGCAGCCCGGTGGGGACTAGCGGGATAAATGAGCAGTTCTTC. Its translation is CASSPVGTSGINEQFF.